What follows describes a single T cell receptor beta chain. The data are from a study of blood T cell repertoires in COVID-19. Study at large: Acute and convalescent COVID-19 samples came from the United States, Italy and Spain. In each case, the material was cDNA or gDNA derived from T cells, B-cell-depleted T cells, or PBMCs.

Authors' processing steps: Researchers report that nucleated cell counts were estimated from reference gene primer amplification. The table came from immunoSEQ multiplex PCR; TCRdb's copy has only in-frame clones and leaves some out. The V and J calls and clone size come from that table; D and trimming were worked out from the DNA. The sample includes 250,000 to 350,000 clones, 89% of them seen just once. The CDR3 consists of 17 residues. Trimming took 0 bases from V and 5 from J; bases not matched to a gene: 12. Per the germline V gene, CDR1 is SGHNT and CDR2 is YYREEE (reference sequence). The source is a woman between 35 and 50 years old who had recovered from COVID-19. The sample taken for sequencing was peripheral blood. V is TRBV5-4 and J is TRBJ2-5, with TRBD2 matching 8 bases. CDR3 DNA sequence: TGTGCCAGCAGCTTGGGGGTAACGGGAGGGCCTTGGGAGACCCAGTACTTC. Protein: CASSLGVTGGPWETQYF.